This T cell receptor (beta chain) is from a study of cytomegalovirus exposure and HLA in healthy donors. Study background: Around 87 million unique TCRs, all from HLA-typed donors, were included in an early release of the data. Study-wide findings and caveats: Later analysis associated a missense DCLRE1C variant with TCR beta V- and J-gene trimming. Accurate prediction of HLA-A and HLA-B alleles (for most subjects) was reportedly achieved from TCR beta sequences. A later look showed TCR association rates differing by HLA locus, highest for DRB1 and lowest for HLA-C.

Amplification used 60 Vbeta primers and 13 Jbeta primers. TCRdb keeps only in-frame clones here, not all; method: immunoSEQ multiplex PCR. The table shows approximately 210,000 clones, with around 87% occurring only once. V lost 3 bases, J lost 6 bases, and 3 bases lay in between. The CDR3 spans 11 residues. Germline values: CDR1 SGHNT, CDR2 YENEEA. As to this clone: The target antigen is unknown.

This chain links TRBV11-3 with TRBJ2-1; D not resolved. The TCR comes from a woman aged 18 to 35 in good health and CMV-seronegative. Sequenced input: PBMCs. The CDR3 region has the DNA TGTGCCAGCAGCTTCATCAATGAGCAGTTCTTC. As protein: CASSFINEQFF. Supplemented by reference TRBV11-3 and TRBJ2-1, the full variable domain reads EAGVVQSPRYKIIEKKQPVAFWCNPISGHNTLYWYLQNLGQGPELLIRYENEEAVDDSQLPKDRFSAERLKGVDSTLKIQPAELGDSAVYLCASSFINEQFFGPGTRLTVL.